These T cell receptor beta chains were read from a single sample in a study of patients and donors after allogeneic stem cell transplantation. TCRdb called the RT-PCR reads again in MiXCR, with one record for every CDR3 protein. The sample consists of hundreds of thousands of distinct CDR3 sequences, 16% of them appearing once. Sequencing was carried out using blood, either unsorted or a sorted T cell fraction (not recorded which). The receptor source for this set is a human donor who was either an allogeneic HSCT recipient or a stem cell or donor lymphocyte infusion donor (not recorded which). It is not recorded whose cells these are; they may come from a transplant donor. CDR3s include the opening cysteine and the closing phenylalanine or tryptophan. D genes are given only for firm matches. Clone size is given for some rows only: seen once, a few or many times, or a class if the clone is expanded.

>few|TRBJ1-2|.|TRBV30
CAWSSGGGYTF
TGTGCCTGGAGTAGTGGCGGTGGCTACACCTTC
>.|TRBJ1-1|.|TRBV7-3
CASSLDPRVNTEAFF
TGTGCCAGCAGCTTGGACCCCAGAGTGAACACTGAAGCTTTCTTT
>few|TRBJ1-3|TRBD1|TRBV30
CAWGPGTGENTIYF
TGTGCCTGGGGACCAGGGACAGGGGAGAACACCATATATTTT
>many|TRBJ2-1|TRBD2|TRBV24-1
CATSDPNTSVRAYNEQFF
TGTGCCACCAGTGACCCCAATACTAGCGTTCGGGCCTACAATGAGCAGTTCTTC
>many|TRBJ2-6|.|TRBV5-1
CASSLEGGANVLTF
TGCGCCAGCAGCTTGGAGGGTGGGGCCAACGTCCTGACTTTC
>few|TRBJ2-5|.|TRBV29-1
CSVERIKETQYF
TGCAGCGTCGAGAGGATTAAAGAGACCCAGTACTTC
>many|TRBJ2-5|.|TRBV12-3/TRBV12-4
CASSSTGKQETQYF
TGTGCCAGCAGTTCAACAGGGAAACAAGAGACCCAGTACTTC
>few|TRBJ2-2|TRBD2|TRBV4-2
CASSQEMIAGGLGGELFF
TGTGCCAGCAGCCAAGAAATGATAGCGGGAGGGCTCGGCGGGGAGCTGTTTTTT
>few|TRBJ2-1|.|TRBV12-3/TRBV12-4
CASSSKDEPLTTNNEQFF
TGTGCCAGCAGTTCAAAGGACGAACCCTTAACCACTAACAATGAGCAGTTCTTC
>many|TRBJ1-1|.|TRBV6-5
CASRQNTEAFF
TGTGCCAGCAGACAGAACACTGAAGCTTTCTTT
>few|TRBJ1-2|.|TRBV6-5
CASSYFDGGDGYTF
TGTGCCAGCAGTTATTTTGATGGAGGGGATGGCTACACCTTC
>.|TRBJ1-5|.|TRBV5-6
CASSLVGNNQPQHF
TGTGCCAGCAGCTTGGTAGGGAACAATCAGCCCCAGCATTTT
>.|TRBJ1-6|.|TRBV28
CASSLLRVNSPLHF
TGTGCCAGCAGTTTGTTGCGAGTCAATTCACCCCTCCACTTT
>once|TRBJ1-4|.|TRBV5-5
CASSETTTNEKLFF
TGTGCCAGCAGCGAGACAACAACTAATGAAAAACTGTTTTTT
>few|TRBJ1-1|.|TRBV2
CATTTRRDTEAFF
TGTGCCACTACAACGAGGAGGGACACTGAAGCTTTCTTT
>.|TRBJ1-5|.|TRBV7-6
CASSFGPYSNQPQHF
TGTGCCAGCAGCTTTGGCCCGTACAGCAATCAGCCCCAGCATTTT
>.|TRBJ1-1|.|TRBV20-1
CSAREDPPTEAFF
TGCAGTGCTAGAGAGGACCCCCCGACTGAAGCTTTCTTT
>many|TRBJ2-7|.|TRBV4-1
CASSQGGGSSYEQYF
TGTGCCAGCAGCCAGGGGGGAGGGAGCTCCTACGAGCAGTACTTC
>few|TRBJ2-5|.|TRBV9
CASSVYQETQYF
TGTGCCAGCAGCGTATATCAAGAGACCCAGTACTTC
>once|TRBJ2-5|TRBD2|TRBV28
CASYLGGGLQETQYF
TGTGCCAGCTACCTAGGCGGGGGGCTCCAAGAGACCCAGTACTTC
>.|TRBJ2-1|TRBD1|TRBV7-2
CASSPDRGGVNEQFF
TGTGCCAGCAGTCCCGACAGGGGCGGGGTGAATGAGCAGTTCTTC
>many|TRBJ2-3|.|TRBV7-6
CASSPTTSTDTQYF
TGTGCCAGCAGCCCCACTACCTCCACAGATACGCAGTATTTT
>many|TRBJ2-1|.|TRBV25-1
CASSEWLGDSNEQFF
TGTGCCAGCAGTGAATGGTTAGGGGATAGCAATGAGCAGTTCTTC
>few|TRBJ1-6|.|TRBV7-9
CASSLLGAISPLHF
TGTGCCAGCAGCTTATTGGGGGCAATCTCACCCCTCCACTTT
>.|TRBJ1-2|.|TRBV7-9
CASSLVVGYTF
TGTGCCAGCAGCTTAGTTGTTGGCTACACCTTC
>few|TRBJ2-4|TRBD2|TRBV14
CASNHGLGLENIQYF
TGTGCCAGCAACCATGGACTAGGGCTGGAAAACATTCAGTACTTC
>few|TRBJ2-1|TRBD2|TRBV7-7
CASSAYGTSGYNEQFF
TGTGCTAGCAGCGCCTACGGGACTAGCGGTTACAATGAGCAGTTCTTC
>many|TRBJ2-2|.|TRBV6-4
CASRRDPNTGELFF
TGTGCCAGCAGAAGGGACCCCAACACCGGGGAGCTGTTTTTT
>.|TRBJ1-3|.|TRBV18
CASSPDGRSGNTIYF
TGTGCCAGCTCACCAGACGGACGCTCTGGAAACACCATATATTTT
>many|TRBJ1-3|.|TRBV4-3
CASSQTPTTKSGNTIYF
TGCGCCAGCAGCCAAACCCCTACGACTAAATCGGGAAACACCATATATTTT
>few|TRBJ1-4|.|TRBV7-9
CASSLAMPGGLIEKLFF
TGTGCCAGCAGCTTAGCCATGCCGGGAGGGCTGATAGAAAAACTGTTTTTT
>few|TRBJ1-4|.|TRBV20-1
CSARAVATNEKLFF
TGCAGTGCTAGGGCAGTAGCAACTAATGAAAAACTGTTTTTT
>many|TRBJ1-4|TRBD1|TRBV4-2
CASSHRQGADEKLFF
TGTGCCAGCAGCCACCGACAGGGGGCCGACGAAAAACTGTTTTTT
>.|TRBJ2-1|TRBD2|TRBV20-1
CSALRLADRTYNEQFF
TGCAGTGCTCTCCGACTAGCGGATAGAACCTACAATGAGCAGTTCTTC
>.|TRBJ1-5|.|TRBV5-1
CATSSDQPQHF
TGCGCCACCAGCTCAGATCAGCCCCAGCATTTT
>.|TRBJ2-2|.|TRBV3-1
CASSRRDLRAGELFF
TGTGCCAGCAGCCGACGGGACCTACGCGCCGGGGAGCTGTTTTTT
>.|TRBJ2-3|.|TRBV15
CATSRDYAGKSTDTQYF
TGTGCCACCAGCAGAGATTATGCGGGGAAAAGCACAGATACGCAGTATTTT
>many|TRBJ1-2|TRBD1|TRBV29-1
CSVEENRGTYGYTF
TGCAGCGTTGAAGAAAACAGGGGGACCTATGGCTACACCTTC
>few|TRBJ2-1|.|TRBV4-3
CASSQVLAKGDNEQFF
TGCGCCAGCAGCCAAGTTCTAGCGAAGGGGGACAATGAGCAGTTCTTC
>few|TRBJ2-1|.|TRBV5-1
CASIRAGGWNEQFF
TGCGCCAGCATTCGGGCTGGGGGCTGGAATGAGCAGTTCTTC